The rows below give T cell receptor beta chains drawn from one sample of a study of follicular helper T cells after annual influenza vaccination. Clones were sequenced by immunoSEQ multiplex PCR, and TCRdb holds only the in-frame ones, with some missing. The data contain some 7,300 clones, roughly 88% of them seen just once; the ten biggest clones take up about 1.5%. Here the sequenced sample was CXCR5+ CD38- circulating T follicular helper cells from blood, taken 7 days after influenza vaccination. These receptors were collected from an adult who received the influenza vaccine. CDR3s include the opening cysteine and the closing phenylalanine or tryptophan. D genes are given only for firm matches. Not every row has a clone size; where given, it reads once, few, many or a size class.

TRBV9	TRBJ1-4	-	-	CASSPLGGGRGEKLFF	TGTGCCAGCAGCCCTCTCGGGGGAGGGAGGGGTGAAAAACTGTTTTTT
TRBV2	TRBJ2-3	-	TRBD2	CATGLAGPTDTQYF	TGTGCCACCGGACTAGCGGGACCCACAGATACGCAGTATTTT
TRBV28	TRBJ1-3	-	-	CASSLGTLGNTIYF	TGTGCCAGCAGTCTCGGGACCCTGGGAAACACCATATATTTT
TRBV28	TRBJ1-5	few	-	CAAQVLDGKDQPQHF	TGTGCCGCCCAAGTCTTGGACGGGAAGGATCAGCCCCAGCATTTT
TRBV29-1	TRBJ1-3	few	-	CSVASSSGNTIYF	TGCAGCGTTGCGTCCAGCTCTGGAAACACCATATATTTT
TRBV6-1	TRBJ2-2	once	TRBD2	CASSEMASGRGNTGELFF	TGTGCCAGCAGTGAAATGGCTAGCGGGAGGGGGAACACCGGGGAGCTGTTTTTT
TRBV6-1	TRBJ1-2	-	-	CASRAANYGYTF	TGTGCCAGCAGGGCAGCTAACTATGGCTACACCTTC
TRBV5-6	TRBJ2-2	-	TRBD1	CASSLRRQGVTGELFF	TGTGCCAGCAGCTTAAGAAGACAGGGTGTTACCGGGGAGCTGTTTTTT
TRBV2	TRBJ2-7	-	-	CASSARHFYEQYF	TGTGCCAGCAGTGCCAGGCACTTCTACGAGCAGTACTTC
TRBV10-1	TRBJ1-3	-	-	CASSEGFSGNTIYF	TGCGCCAGCAGTGAAGGCTTCTCTGGAAACACCATATATTTT
TRBV28	TRBJ2-1	-	TRBD2	CASNREGRDEQFF	TGTGCCAGCAACCGGGAGGGCCGGGATGAGCAGTTCTTC
TRBV4-1	TRBJ1-4	-	-	CASSQLTGPNEKLFF	TGCGCCAGCAGCCAACTCACGGGACCTAATGAAAAACTGTTTTTT
TRBV7-6	TRBJ2-7	few	-	CASSLEPYEQYF	TGTGCCAGCAGCTTAGAACCCTACGAGCAGTACTTC
TRBV18	TRBJ1-2	-	-	CASSRDMNDYGYTF	TGTGCCAGCTCCCGGGACATGAACGACTATGGCTACACCTTC
TRBV29-1	TRBJ1-1	-	-	CSVEDLGVSTEAFF	TGCAGCGTTGAAGATCTGGGAGTTAGCACTGAAGCTTTCTTT
TRBV6-5	TRBJ1-3	-	TRBD1	CASSRGQLNTIYF	TGTGCCAGCAGTCGGGGACAGCTTAACACCATATATTTT
TRBV11-2	TRBJ2-1	-	-	CASSLNQGFKQFF	TGTGCCAGCAGCTTGAACCAGGGTTTCAAGCAGTTCTTC
TRBV7-3	TRBJ2-1	-	-	CASSLSPAYYNEQFF	TGTGCCAGCAGCTTATCCCCGGCCTACTACAATGAGCAGTTCTTC
TRBV5-1	TRBJ2-1	-	TRBD2	CASSLDTSGGREQFF	TGCGCCAGCAGCTTGGATACTAGCGGGGGACGCGAGCAGTTCTTC
TRBV6-5	TRBJ2-1	-	TRBD2	CASRDQRDVEFF	TGTGCCAGCAGGGATCAGCGGGATGTTGAGTTCTTC
TRBV28	TRBJ2-5	-	TRBD2	CASSRLAEETQYF	TGTGCCAGCAGCCGACTAGCGGAAGAGACCCAGTACTTC
TRBV6-6	TRBJ2-3	-	TRBD2	CASSYSGRSTDTQYF	TGTGCCAGCAGTTACTCCGGGAGGTCGACAGATACGCAGTATTTT
TRBV5-1	TRBJ2-5	-	TRBD1	CASQQTGGKETQYF	TGCGCCAGCCAACAGACAGGGGGTAAGGAGACCCAGTACTTC
TRBV5-4	TRBJ2-3	-	-	CASSLWTDTQYF	TGTGCCAGCAGCTTATGGACAGATACGCAGTATTTT
TRBV18	TRBJ2-7	few	TRBD1	CASSPPGTGAEQYF	TGTGCCAGCTCACCACCGGGGACAGGGGCCGAGCAGTACTTC
TRBV10-2	TRBJ1-2	-	-	CASRAANRDGYTF	TGCGCCAGCAGGGCCGCCAACAGGGATGGCTACACCTTC
TRBV5-4	TRBJ1-4	-	-	CASSLMQGANEKLFF	TGTGCCAGCAGCCTAATGCAGGGCGCTAATGAAAAACTGTTTTTT
TRBV9	TRBJ1-1	few	-	CASSPWFYGEAFF	TGTGCCAGCAGCCCCTGGTTTTATGGGGAAGCTTTCTTT
TRBV28	TRBJ1-4	-	TRBD1	CASSLSAGGVEKLFF	TGTGCCAGCAGTTTATCAGCAGGGGGAGTTGAAAAACTGTTTTTT
TRBV11-2	TRBJ2-1	-	TRBD1	CASSAQTGNEQFF	TGTGCCAGCAGCGCGCAGACAGGGAATGAGCAGTTCTTC
TRBV6-6	TRBJ1-2	-	-	CASSYGGGNYGYTF	TGTGCCAGCAGTTACGGGGGGGGCAACTATGGCTACACCTTC
TRBV5-6	TRBJ2-5	-	-	CASSLGGVYGTQYF	TGTGCCAGCAGCTTGGGCGGGGTATATGGGACCCAGTACTTC
TRBV7-7	TRBJ2-6	-	-	CATADSGANVLTF	TGTGCTACCGCCGACTCTGGGGCCAACGTCCTGACTTTC
TRBV19	TRBJ2-4	-	TRBD2	CASSTKHVSGNIQYF	TGTGCCAGTAGTACAAAACACGTTAGCGGGAACATTCAGTACTTC
TRBV7-2	TRBJ1-1	-	TRBD1	CASSSDRVNTEAFF	TGTGCCAGCAGCTCGGACAGGGTGAACACTGAAGCTTTCTTT
TRBV20-1	TRBJ2-1	-	-	CSALGNEQFF	TGCAGTGCCCTAGGAAATGAGCAGTTCTTC
TRBV5-1	TRBJ1-1	-	TRBD1	CASSSEQGNYEAFF	TGCGCCAGCAGCTCGGAACAGGGGAACTATGAAGCTTTCTTT
TRBV7-8	TRBJ2-5	-	-	CASSLDAGGRETQYF	TGTGCCAGCAGCTTAGATGCTGGGGGGCGGGAGACCCAGTACTTC